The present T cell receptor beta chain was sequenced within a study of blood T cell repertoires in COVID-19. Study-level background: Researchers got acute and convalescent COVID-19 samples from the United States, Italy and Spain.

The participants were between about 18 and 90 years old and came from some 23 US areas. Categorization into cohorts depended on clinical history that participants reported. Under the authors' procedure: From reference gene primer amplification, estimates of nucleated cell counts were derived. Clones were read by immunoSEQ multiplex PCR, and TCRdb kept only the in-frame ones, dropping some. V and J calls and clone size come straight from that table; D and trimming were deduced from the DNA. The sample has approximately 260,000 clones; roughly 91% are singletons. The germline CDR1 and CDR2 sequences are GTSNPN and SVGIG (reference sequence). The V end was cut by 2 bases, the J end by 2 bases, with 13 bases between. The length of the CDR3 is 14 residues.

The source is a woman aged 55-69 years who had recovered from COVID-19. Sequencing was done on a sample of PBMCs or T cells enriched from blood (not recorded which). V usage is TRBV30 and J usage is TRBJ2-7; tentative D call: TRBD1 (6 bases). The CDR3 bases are TGTGCCTGGAGTCAGGGGAGCTTGGCCTACGAGCAGTACTTC. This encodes CAWSQGSLAYEQYF.